Below, 22 T cell receptor beta chains from the same sample are listed, as sequenced in a study of human T cells and chemical hapten exposure. Time point given: patch test 3, about 24 weeks after DPC sensitization. Treatment here: therapeutic diphenylcyclopropenone sensitization with weekly scalp DPC. TCRdb processed the RACE reads anew with MiXCR; each CDR3 protein has one entry. The sample has about 52,000 distinct CDR3 sequences, approximately 9.9% seen once. This sample comprised whole blood, obtained in connection with sensitization to the hapten diphenylcyclopropenone (DPC). The source of these receptors is a woman aged 40 to 55 with alopecia areata. Some clones in this sample may be carry-over from other donors' samples.

The V call is TRBV4-2, the J call TRBJ1-1, with TRBD1 as a possible D gene (5 bases). Germline CDR1 reads LGHNA; CDR2 reads YNFKEQ. V gave up 3 bases and J gave up 4 bases, with 15 bases separating them. CDR3 length: 15 residues. CDR3 in DNA: TGTGCCAGCAGCCACACGGGGGGTGGTGTCACTGAAGCTTTCTTT. Protein product: CASSHTGGGVTEAFF.

This clonotype occurred a few times. J is TRBJ1-6 and V is TRBV2; tentatively, D is TRBD1 (6 bases). Per germline, CDR1 SNHLY and CDR2 FYNNEI. V lost 6 bases and J lost 0, with 15 bases in between. The CDR3 has 17 residues. The CDR3 reads CASRVFQGGSYNSPLHF. The CDR3 DNA sequence: TGTGCCAGCAGGGTCTTCCAAGGGGGCTCCTATAATTCACCCCTCCACTTT.

This clonotype was detected a few times. This chain links TRBV19 with TRBJ2-7; no definite D call. This CDR3 has 11 residues. From germline, CDR1 is LNHDA and CDR2 SQIVND (reference sequence). Trimming shortened V by 5 bases and J by 2 bases, and 4 bases separated the two germline ends. The CDR3 reads CASSGPYEQYF. The CDR3 nucleotides read TGTGCCAGTAGTGGACCCTACGAGCAGTACTTC.

The chain employs TRBV15 and TRBJ2-3, with TRBD1 as a possible D gene (6 bases). The CDR3 extends over 15 amino acids. Trimming took 3 bases from V and 0 from J, leaving 10 bases between them. Germline assignment: CDR1 LNHNV and CDR2 YYDKDF (reference sequence). CDR3 coding DNA: TGTGCCACCAGCAGTCGGACAGCTAGCACAGATACGCAGTATTTT. Translating gives CATSSRTASTDTQYF.

The table lists this clonotype with many counts. This chain connects TRBV5-1 to TRBJ2-5, with 9 bases matching TRBD1. The germline gives CDR1 SGHRS, CDR2 YFSETQ. The V gene end was trimmed by 0 bases and the J gene end by 5 bases; junction bases not matched to a gene: 5. The CDR3 loop spans 15 amino acids. This CDR3 reads CASSLVQGAMETQYF. CDR3 bases: TGCGCCAGCAGCTTGGTACAGGGGGCGATGGAGACCCAGTACTTC.

This clonotype was counted at least ten times. The chain employs TRBV6-1 and TRBJ2-7; D is possibly TRBD2 (6 bases). V dropped 5 bases and J dropped 6 bases, with 11 bases sitting between them. The length of the CDR3 is 12 residues. Germline assignment: CDR1 MNHNS and CDR2 SASEGT. CDR3 coding DNA: TGTGCCAGCAGTACGGGACTTACCGAGCAGTACTTC. Protein: CASSTGLTEQYF.

The rearrangement joins TRBV9 to TRBJ1-4; D uncertain. The CDR3 consists of 14 residues. V was shortened by 4 bases and J by 2 bases, with 9 bases between the two germline ends. Germline V lookup: CDR1 SGDLS, CDR2 YYNGEE. The CDR3 region is CASSPWVTNEKLFF. DNA for the CDR3: TGTGCCAGCAGCCCGTGGGTGACTAATGAAAAACTGTTTTTT.

V is TRBV5-1 and J is TRBJ1-5; TRBD1 agrees at 7 bases. The CDR3 is made up of 15 amino acids. Germline CDR1 SGHRS, CDR2 YFSETQ. J lost 2 bases, V lost 5 bases, and 7 bases had no gene match. The CDR3: CASSEGAGGNQPQHF. CDR3 DNA: TGCGCCAGCAGTGAGGGGGCAGGTGGCAATCAGCCCCAGCATTTT.

This clonotype showed up just a few times. This chain connects TRBV7-2 to TRBJ2-5; TRBD2 aligns across 13 bases. CDR1 is SGHTA, CDR2 FQGNSA, per germline. V dropped 6 bases and J dropped 5; count of bases not matched to a gene: 6. This CDR3 region has 15 residues. CDR3 nucleotides: TGTGCCAGCAGTCCCCGACTAGCGGGGGGTGAGACCCAGTACTTC. This sequence encodes CASSPRLAGGETQYF.

This chain links TRBV10-3 with TRBJ1-6; TRBD1 agrees at 7 bases. CDR1 is ENHRY and CDR2 is SYGVKD in the germline V gene. CDR3 length equals 16 residues. The V gene end was trimmed by 2 bases and the J gene end by 6 bases; junction bases not matched to a gene: 7. For the CDR3, the DNA is TGTGCCATCAGTGAGCCACAGGGGTTAGGTAATTCACCCCTCCACTTT. Protein sequence: CAISEPQGLGNSPLHF.

This clonotype occurred a few times. J is TRBJ1-5 and V is TRBV7-9; D unresolved. The CDR3 extends over 14 amino acids. V was cut by 5 bases and J by 0 bases, with 8 bases left in between. Germline V CDR1 and CDR2: SEHNR, FQNEAQ (reference sequence). CDR3 in DNA: TGTGCCAGCAGCCAGGCCCCTAGCAATCAGCCCCAGCATTTT. Its translation is CASSQAPSNQPQHF.

V gene TRBV9 combines with J gene TRBJ1-5; no firm D call. Deletions cut 0 bases from V and 0 bases from J, with 4 bases between. The CDR3 is made up of 14 amino acids. Germline V CDR1 and CDR2: SGDLS, YYNGEE. This CDR3 reads CASSVDGSNQPQHF. The DNA of the CDR3 is TGTGCCAGCAGCGTAGACGGTAGCAATCAGCCCCAGCATTTT.

This clonotype was seen many times. The chain joins TRBV20-1 to TRBJ1-5; 8 bases are a match to TRBD1. The CDR3 covers 16 residues. V was clipped by 3 bases and J by 3 bases; unmatched bases: 10. CDR1 is DFQATT and CDR2 is SNEGSKA in the germline V gene (reference sequence). CDR3 sequence reads: CSASDRGGGDNQPQHF. In DNA, the CDR3 is TGCAGTGCTAGTGACAGGGGCGGCGGGGACAATCAGCCCCAGCATTTT.

This clonotype was picked up many times. This chain uses TRBV20-1 with TRBJ2-1, with D perhaps TRBD2 (5 bases). Between the trimmed V and J ends, which lost 5 bases and 0 bases, there was a span of 11 bases. The CDR3 runs 14 residues. Germline V gene lookup returns CDR1 DFQATT and CDR2 SNEGSKA (reference sequence). CDR3 DNA sequence: TGCAGTGCTCTCCGGGGTTCCTCCTACAATGAGCAGTTCTTC. Amino acid sequence: CSALRGSSYNEQFF.

The rearrangement joins TRBV28 to TRBJ2-7, with D perhaps being TRBD1 or TRBD2 (5 bases each). Trimming removed 5 bases from V and 2 bases from J, with 13 bases in between. The CDR3 runs 14 residues. Germline assignment: CDR1 MDHEN and CDR2 SYDVKM. The CDR3 here is CASSTGTEAYEQYF. In nucleotides, the CDR3 is TGTGCCAGCAGTACCGGGACGGAAGCCTACGAGCAGTACTTC.

This chain connects TRBV5-4 to TRBJ2-1; TRBD2 matches 9 bases. The V and J ends lost 5 bases and 4 bases, in that order; junction bases with no gene match: 7. This CDR3 is built from 15 residues. In germline, CDR1 is SGHNT, CDR2 YYREEE (reference sequence). CDR3 nucleotide sequence: TGTGCCAGCAGTACCGTAGCGGGGGCGTACAATGAGCAGTTCTTC. Amino acid sequence: CASSTVAGAYNEQFF. Full variable domain (outside the CDR3, taken from reference TRBV5-4 and TRBJ2-1): ETGVTQSPTHLIKTRGQQVTLRCSSQSGHNTVSWYQQALGQGPQFIFQYYREEENGRGNFPPRFSGLQFPNYSSELNVNALELDDSALYLCASSTVAGAYNEQFFGPGTRLTVL.

This clonotype occurred a few times. This rearrangement joins TRBV3-1 to TRBJ2-4; maybe TRBD1 (6 bases). Trimming removed 7 bases from V and 0 bases from J, with 7 bases in between. Germline CDR1 and CDR2: LGHDT and YNNKEL (reference sequence). There are 13 residues in the CDR3. CDR3 DNA sequence: TGTGCCAGCACAGGGGTAGCCAAAAACATTCAGTACTTC. This codes for CASTGVAKNIQYF.

This clonotype has just a few counts. This chain links TRBV7-8 with TRBJ1-1, with no clear D. Trimming left V 4 bases short and J 4 bases short, with 7 bases between. Germline V gene lookup returns CDR1 SGHVS and CDR2 FQNEAQ. The CDR3 totals 12 residues. This chain's CDR3 is CASSSEGTEAFF. The CDR3 bases are TGTGCCAGCAGCTCCGAAGGCACTGAAGCTTTCTTT. Using reference TRBV7-8 and TRBJ1-1 for the parts outside the CDR3, the full variable domain is GAGVSQSPRYKVAKRGQDVALRCDPISGHVSLFWYQQALGQGPEFLTYFQNEAQLDKSGLPSDRFFAERPEGSVSTLKIQRTQQEDSAVYLCASSSEGTEAFFGQGTRLTVV.

This clonotype was observed many times. This chain joins TRBV2 and TRBJ2-3; 15 bases match TRBD2. After removal of 6 bases from V and 9 bases from J, the junction contained 7 bases not matched to a gene. CDR3 size: 15 residues. Per the germline V gene, CDR1 is SNHLY and CDR2 is FYNNEI. The CDR3 coding sequence is TGTGCCAGCAGACCGCGGACTAGCGGGGGGGCCACGCAGTATTTT. It codes for CASRPRTSGGATQYF.

This chain uses TRBV9 with TRBJ1-1; TRBD1 is a possible D gene (6 bases). Trimming cost V 3 bases and J 8 bases, with 14 bases left between them. CDR1 is SGDLS, CDR2 YYNGEE, per germline. The CDR3 loop spans 13 amino acids. CDR3 coding DNA: TGTGCCAGCAGCGACGACAGGCCCATGGAAGCTTTCTTT. It specifies CASSDDRPMEAFF.

This clonotype was seen more than once but under ten times. The rearrangement uses TRBV19 and TRBJ1-1; D remains ambiguous. The V end was cut by 3 bases, the J end by 0 bases, with 8 bases between. CDR3 length: 14 amino acids. The germline V gene has CDR1 LNHDA and CDR2 SQIVND (reference sequence). This CDR3 reads CASSMERLNTEAFF. CDR3 sequence (DNA): TGTGCCAGTAGTATGGAGAGGTTGAACACTGAAGCTTTCTTT.

V is TRBV6-2 or TRBV6-3 and J is TRBJ2-1; 9 bases agree with TRBD2. V lost 6 bases to trimming and J lost 7 bases; unmatched junction nucleotides: 10. The CDR3 length is 15 residues. The germline V gene encodes CDR1 MNHEY and CDR2 SVGEGT. The CDR3 DNA reads TGTGCCAGCAGGCGGGTTAGCGGGGGCCGGAATGAGCAGTTCTTC. Translation: CASRRVSGGRNEQFF.